These T cell receptor beta chains were read from a single sample in a study of T cell changes during pregnancy in multiple sclerosis. The method was immunoSEQ multiplex PCR; TCRdb's version includes in-frame clones alone and lacks a portion of them. The sample records some 37,000 clones, 91% being singletons. The material was CD8+ T cells from peripheral blood mononuclear cells, obtained after pregnancy. The receptor set was obtained from a female donor with multiple sclerosis, enrolled in a pregnancy study. Both conserved end residues are part of each CDR3. The D gene is left open where the match is weak. Where a row states a size, it is once, few, many or the class of an expanded clone; other rows omit it.

TRBJ1-1	NA	TRBV6-1	few	TGTGCCAGCGTAACAGGGTATTGGTCTGAAGCTTTCTTT	CASVTGYWSEAFF
TRBJ1-3	NA	TRBV7-9	NA	TGTGCCAGCAGCTTACACAGGGCGGACTCTGGAAACACCATATATTTT	CASSLHRADSGNTIYF
TRBJ2-3	TRBD2	TRBV9	NA	TGTGCCAGCAGCGTCCGACTAGCGGGGGACACAGATACGCAGTATTTT	CASSVRLAGDTDTQYF
TRBJ2-1	TRBD2	TRBV6-6	NA	TGTGCCAGCAGTTTAGGACTAGCGGGCGGGGAGCAGTTCTTC	CASSLGLAGGEQFF
TRBJ2-3	NA	TRBV2	NA	TGTGCCAGCAGTGAACAGGGTTCAGATACGCAGTATTTT	CASSEQGSDTQYF
TRBJ2-3	NA	TRBV5-1	NA	TGCGCCAGCAGCAAGAGGGACTTCACAGATACGCAGTATTTT	CASSKRDFTDTQYF
TRBJ2-7	NA	TRBV12-1	NA	TGTGCCAGCAGCTTCCCGCGGGAGGGAAGGACTCAGCAGTACTTC	CASSFPREGRTQQYF
TRBJ1-2	NA	TRBV7-2	NA	TGTGCCAGCAGCTTAGAGTTCCAGGGCGGGGGGGGCTACACCTTC	CASSLEFQGGGGYTF
TRBJ2-1	TRBD2	TRBV18	NA	TGTGCCAGCTCTTCCCGTCTCATCGGGGGGAATGAGCAGTTCTTC	CASSSRLIGGNEQFF
TRBJ2-5	NA	TRBV7-9	NA	TGTGCCAGCAGCCGTCCTGTCCCAGAGACCCAGTACTTC	CASSRPVPETQYF
TRBJ2-7	TRBD2	TRBV2	NA	TGTGCCAGCAGGCCTCGGGGGGAGTACGGGCAGTACTTC	CASRPRGEYGQYF
TRBJ2-3	NA	TRBV6-8	once	TGTGCCAGCAGTTACTCGAATCGTACAGGGTCGAATACGCAGTATTTT	CASSYSNRTGSNTQYF
TRBJ2-3	NA	TRBV9	NA	TGTGCCAGCAGCGTAGCTACCCGCACAGATACGCAGTATTTT	CASSVATRTDTQYF
TRBJ1-1	NA	TRBV11-2	NA	TGTGCCAGCAGCACAAATTGGGGCGGGAACACTGAAGCTTTCTTT	CASSTNWGGNTEAFF
TRBJ2-7	NA	TRBV2	NA	TGTGCCAGCGAAACAGGACAGTCCTACGAGCAGTACTTC	CASETGQSYEQYF
TRBJ1-4	NA	TRBV14	NA	TGTGCCAGCAGCCCGAGACAGGCAGAGTTAGGAGAAAAACTGTTTTTT	CASSPRQAELGEKLFF
TRBJ2-3	NA	TRBV9	NA	TGTGCCAGCAACGTAGGGGGGGGCGCGGATACGCAGTATTTT	CASNVGGGADTQYF
TRBJ1-1	NA	TRBV5-8	NA	TGTGCCAGCAGCTTTGGGAGTTTGAACACTGAAGCTTTCTTT	CASSFGSLNTEAFF
TRBJ2-7	NA	TRBV28	NA	TGTGCCAGCAGCATAAGGGGATTTACCTACGAGCAGTACTTC	CASSIRGFTYEQYF
TRBJ1-5	NA	TRBV6-5	NA	TGTGCCAGCAGCCCCGGTTGGAGCAATCAGCCCCAGCATTTT	CASSPGWSNQPQHF
TRBJ2-1	NA	TRBV7-6	NA	TGTGCCAGCAGCTCTAGAAGGGCTAGCGAGAACAATGAGCAGTTCTTC	CASSSRRASENNEQFF
TRBJ2-5	TRBD1	TRBV7-2	NA	TGTGCCAGCAGCTTTGAGGGGGCGGAGACCCAGTACTTC	CASSFEGAETQYF
TRBJ2-7	TRBD1	TRBV7-6	once	TGTGCCAGCAGCTTGGGGACAGGGTTCTCCTACGAGCAGTACTTC	CASSLGTGFSYEQYF
TRBJ2-1	NA	TRBV15	NA	TGTGCCACCAGCAGAGATGACAGGCCCAGGGAGCAGTTCTTC	CATSRDDRPREQFF
TRBJ2-1	TRBD1	TRBV7-6	NA	TGTGCCAGCAGCCCCGGGACAGGGGGAATCTACAATGAGCAGTTCTTC	CASSPGTGGIYNEQFF
TRBJ2-3	TRBD1	TRBV14	NA	TGTGCCAGCAGCCAGATAGGAATGGGGACAGGGAGGACAGATACGCAGTATTTT	CASSQIGMGTGRTDTQYF
TRBJ2-1	NA	TRBV30	NA	TGTGCCTGGAACTATGGGAATGAGCAGTTCTTC	CAWNYGNEQFF
TRBJ2-7	TRBD1	TRBV4-1	NA	TGCGCCAGCAGCCAAGCACCGGGACAGCTAGTATCCTACGAGCAGTACTTC	CASSQAPGQLVSYEQYF
TRBJ1-5	TRBD1	TRBV5-5	NA	TGTGCCAGCAGCTTGGACAGGGGTCACAATCAGCCCCAGCATTTT	CASSLDRGHNQPQHF